This T cell receptor (beta chain) was identified in a study of blood T cell repertoires in COVID-19. Looking at the study overall: Samples came from the United States, Italy and Spain, spanning acute and convalescent COVID-19. T cells, B-cell-depleted T cells, or PBMCs provided the cDNA or gDNA that served as material.

This clone was counted a single time. In the original analysis: By means of reference gene primer amplification, nucleated cell counts were estimated. Here immunoSEQ multiplex PCR was the method, and the copy in TCRdb shows in-frame clones only, minus some. Clonal size and the V and J genes are those of that table, whereas D and trimming came from the DNA. The sample includes 85,000 to 130,000 clones, 92% seen only once; the top ten take around 5.4%. Germline values: CDR1 SGHDT, CDR2 YYEEEE. The V end lost 3 bases, the J end lost 5 bases, and 20 bases lay between the germline ends. The CDR3 is made up of 16 amino acids.

The sequence was collected from a man between 70 and 80 years old with acute or convalescent COVID-19. The chain carries TRBV5-6 and TRBJ1-2, with D hard to call. Input material: peripheral blood. CDR3 loop: CASSSVRRGRSYGYTF. For the CDR3, the DNA is TGTGCCAGCAGCTCAGTAAGACGGGGTAGGAGTTATGGCTACACCTTC.